This TCR beta chain emerged from a study of T cells in Graves' hyperthyroidism and ophthalmopathy. This clonotype was counted many times. Hyperthyroidism, newly diagnosed and lasting under 2 months, affected patients aged 18 to 65. RNA transcripts served as the template for amplifying TCR beta CDR3 regions. The TCR CDR3 was amplified in a first-round RT-PCR using the HTBI primer set. TCRdb reprocessed the multiplex PCR reads via MiXCR and lists one record per CDR3 protein. The sample lists 340,000 or so distinct CDR3 sequences; 16% were seen once. Germline loops: CDR1 ENHRY, CDR2 SYGVKD. The CDR3 consists of 15 residues. V dropped 0 bases and J dropped 1 base, with 7 bases sitting between them.

The clonotype originates from a man younger than 45 with Graves' hyperthyroidism. The genes are TRBV10-3 and TRBJ2-1; weak D call: TRBD2 (5 bases). Sequenced: blood. The CDR3 protein is CAISESEGSYNEQFF. The CDR3 region has the DNA TGTGCCATCAGTGAGTCTGAGGGTTCCTACAATGAGCAGTTCTTC.